This is a list of T cell receptor beta chains from one sample in a study of blood T cell repertoires in COVID-19. TCRdb's copy holds only in-frame clones and misses some; the assay was immunoSEQ multiplex PCR. The sample contains about 18,000 clones, about four fifths of which appear only once. The sequencing input was peripheral blood. These receptors originate from a man older than 75 with acute or convalescent COVID-19. CDR3s include the opening cysteine and the closing phenylalanine or tryptophan. D genes are given only for firm matches. Part of the rows lack a size; the others show once, few, many or a class for expanded clones.

clone size: NA; J gene: TRBJ1-2; V gene: TRBV2; D gene: TRBD1; CDR3 DNA: TGTGCCAGCAGTGAATCCATCTCACAGGGGGCTTTTTTTGGCTACACCTTC; CDR3 protein: CASSESISQGAFFGYTF
clone size: NA; J gene: TRBJ2-1; V gene: TRBV11-2; D gene: TRBD1; CDR3 DNA: TGTGCCAGCAGCTTAGGGACAGGGGTCAATGAGCAGTTCTTC; CDR3 protein: CASSLGTGVNEQFF
clone size: NA; J gene: TRBJ2-2; V gene: TRBV6-4; D gene: NA; CDR3 DNA: TGTGCCAGCAGTAGCGGATTCACCGGGGAGCTGTTTTTT; CDR3 protein: CASSSGFTGELFF
clone size: NA; J gene: TRBJ2-7; V gene: TRBV12-3/TRBV12-4; D gene: NA; CDR3 DNA: TGTGCCAGCAGTTCCGGACAGTTTGTAGAGCAGTACTTC; CDR3 protein: CASSSGQFVEQYF
clone size: NA; J gene: TRBJ2-3; V gene: TRBV18; D gene: TRBD1; CDR3 DNA: TGTGCCAGCTCACCCCTTAGGCTTCGAGGGACAGGGAACTTCAGCACAGATACGCAGTATTTT; CDR3 protein: CASSPLRLRGTGNFSTDTQYF
clone size: NA; J gene: TRBJ1-1; V gene: TRBV9; D gene: NA; CDR3 DNA: TGTGCCAGCAGCGTAGAGGCAGGGGTTGAAGCTTTCTTT; CDR3 protein: CASSVEAGVEAFF
clone size: once; J gene: TRBJ1-3; V gene: TRBV6-1; D gene: NA; CDR3 DNA: TGTGCCAGCAGTGAAGGGCACTCTGGAAACACCATATATTTT; CDR3 protein: CASSEGHSGNTIYF
clone size: NA; J gene: TRBJ1-1; V gene: TRBV4-1; D gene: TRBD1; CDR3 DNA: TGCGCCAGCAGCCAAGCAGGGGGGCGAAGGACAGGGGCTTTCTTT; CDR3 protein: CASSQAGGRRTGAFF
clone size: NA; J gene: TRBJ1-5; V gene: TRBV13; D gene: NA; CDR3 DNA: TGTGCCAGCAGCCCAGACCCGGGTCAGCCCCAGCATTTT; CDR3 protein: CASSPDPGQPQHF
clone size: NA; J gene: TRBJ1-6; V gene: TRBV27; D gene: NA; CDR3 DNA: TGTGCCAGCAGTTTAAGACAGAACTTTAATTCACCCCTCCACTTT; CDR3 protein: CASSLRQNFNSPLHF
clone size: NA; J gene: TRBJ1-2; V gene: TRBV29-1; D gene: TRBD1; CDR3 DNA: TGCAGCGTGAGACAGGGGGGCGACTATGGCTACACCTTC; CDR3 protein: CSVRQGGDYGYTF
clone size: few; J gene: TRBJ2-3; V gene: TRBV5-4; D gene: NA; CDR3 DNA: TGTGCCAGCAGCCTAAGCACAGATACGCAGTATTTT; CDR3 protein: CASSLSTDTQYF
clone size: NA; J gene: TRBJ2-6; V gene: TRBV7-2; D gene: NA; CDR3 DNA: TGTGCCAGCACCCGCGGCGGGTCTGGGGCCAACGTCCTGACTTTC; CDR3 protein: CASTRGGSGANVLTF
clone size: NA; J gene: TRBJ2-5; V gene: TRBV28; D gene: NA; CDR3 DNA: TGTGCCAGCAGTTTACCCCCGACAGACCTAGAGACCCAGTACTTC; CDR3 protein: CASSLPPTDLETQYF
clone size: medium-sized; J gene: TRBJ1-2; V gene: TRBV4-3; D gene: TRBD1; CDR3 DNA: TGCGCCAGCAGCCCCGACAGGGGGATCGGAGGCTACACCTTC; CDR3 protein: CASSPDRGIGGYTF
clone size: NA; J gene: TRBJ2-6; V gene: TRBV6-2/TRBV6-3; D gene: NA; CDR3 DNA: TGTGCCAGCAGTTACCCGGGGCGGGGATCGGGGGCCAACGTCCTGACTTTC; CDR3 protein: CASSYPGRGSGANVLTF
clone size: NA; J gene: TRBJ2-3; V gene: TRBV29-1; D gene: TRBD2; CDR3 DNA: TGCAGCGTCACATGGGGGCTAGCGGGGGGTAGAGGGAAAGATACGCAGTATTTT; CDR3 protein: CSVTWGLAGGRGKDTQYF
clone size: NA; J gene: TRBJ2-5; V gene: TRBV29-1; D gene: TRBD1; CDR3 DNA: TGCAGCGTTCCCACCGGACAGGGGTGGGAGACCCAGTACTTC; CDR3 protein: CSVPTGQGWETQYF
clone size: NA; J gene: TRBJ2-1; V gene: TRBV5-1; D gene: TRBD1; CDR3 DNA: TGCGCCAGCAGCGAGGGACAGGGGGCCTACAATGAGCAGTTCTTC; CDR3 protein: CASSEGQGAYNEQFF
clone size: NA; J gene: TRBJ1-5; V gene: TRBV7-2; D gene: NA; CDR3 DNA: TGTGCCAGCAGCTTAGCGTCGGACAGCTATAGCAATCAGCCCCAGCATTTT; CDR3 protein: CASSLASDSYSNQPQHF
clone size: NA; J gene: TRBJ2-1; V gene: TRBV18; D gene: NA; CDR3 DNA: TGTGCCAGCTCACCACTAGGACTTAGCTCCTACAATGAGCAGTTCTTC; CDR3 protein: CASSPLGLSSYNEQFF
clone size: NA; J gene: TRBJ2-1; V gene: TRBV7-8; D gene: TRBD2; CDR3 DNA: TGTGCCAGCAGTCATACTAGCGGGGGGACCGGGCCCAATGAGCAGTTCTTC; CDR3 protein: CASSHTSGGTGPNEQFF
clone size: NA; J gene: TRBJ1-4; V gene: TRBV5-1; D gene: NA; CDR3 DNA: TGCGCCAGCAGCTTGGGACAGTTAAATGAAAAACTGTTTTTT; CDR3 protein: CASSLGQLNEKLFF
clone size: NA; J gene: TRBJ2-2; V gene: TRBV5-1; D gene: NA; CDR3 DNA: TGCGCCAGCAGCCTTCAGGATACCGGGGAGCTGTTTTTT; CDR3 protein: CASSLQDTGELFF
clone size: NA; J gene: TRBJ1-4; V gene: TRBV7-2; D gene: TRBD1; CDR3 DNA: TGTGCCAGCAGCCCCCCGAGGGGACAGGGAGCTTACGGAAAACTGTTTTTT; CDR3 protein: CASSPPRGQGAYGKLFF
clone size: once; J gene: TRBJ1-2; V gene: TRBV25-1; D gene: NA; CDR3 DNA: TGTGCCAGCAGTGAACTCGCAGGGGCAAAGGGCTACACCTTC; CDR3 protein: CASSELAGAKGYTF
clone size: NA; J gene: TRBJ1-5; V gene: TRBV6-5; D gene: NA; CDR3 DNA: TGTGCCAGCAGTCCGATGACAATGACACAGCCCCAGCATTTT; CDR3 protein: CASSPMTMTQPQHF
clone size: NA; J gene: TRBJ2-5; V gene: TRBV10-3; D gene: NA; CDR3 DNA: TGTGCCATCAGTGAGACGGACTCGGTGCCAGCGCGGTACTTC; CDR3 protein: CAISETDSVPARYF
clone size: NA; J gene: TRBJ1-1; V gene: TRBV7-3; D gene: NA; CDR3 DNA: TGTGCCAGCAGCCTCCGCCCGGACAGCACTGAAGCTTTCTTT; CDR3 protein: CASSLRPDSTEAFF
clone size: few; J gene: TRBJ2-2; V gene: TRBV2; D gene: NA; CDR3 DNA: TGTGCCAGCAGTCGGGAGATGAACACCGGGGAGCTGTTTTTT; CDR3 protein: CASSREMNTGELFF
clone size: NA; J gene: TRBJ1-5; V gene: TRBV19; D gene: NA; CDR3 DNA: TGTGCCAGTAGTATAGCCCACAGGTATAGCAATCAGCCCCAGCATTTT; CDR3 protein: CASSIAHRYSNQPQHF
clone size: NA; J gene: TRBJ1-4; V gene: TRBV5-4; D gene: NA; CDR3 DNA: TGTGCCAGCAGCTTGGAGGCAGGGAATGAAAAACTGTTTTTT; CDR3 protein: CASSLEAGNEKLFF
clone size: NA; J gene: TRBJ1-2; V gene: TRBV7-2; D gene: NA; CDR3 DNA: TGTGCCAGCAGCGAGGCAGCATATGGCTACACCTTC; CDR3 protein: CASSEAAYGYTF
clone size: NA; J gene: TRBJ2-1; V gene: TRBV7-9; D gene: TRBD2; CDR3 DNA: TGTGCCAGCAGCCCCACCGGGGGGAGCTCCTACAATGAGCAGTTCTTC; CDR3 protein: CASSPTGGSSYNEQFF
clone size: few; J gene: TRBJ1-3; V gene: TRBV9; D gene: TRBD1; CDR3 DNA: TGTGCCCCCCGTCTGACAGGGCCAGGAAACACCATATATTTT; CDR3 protein: CAPRLTGPGNTIYF
clone size: NA; J gene: TRBJ2-7; V gene: TRBV4-3; D gene: TRBD1; CDR3 DNA: TGCGCCAGCAGATCGGACAGGGGGACCTACGAGCAGTACTTC; CDR3 protein: CASRSDRGTYEQYF
clone size: NA; J gene: TRBJ1-1; V gene: TRBV5-1; D gene: NA; CDR3 DNA: TGCGCCAGCAGCCCCTGGGGGGTTCCGAACACTGAAGCTTTCTTT; CDR3 protein: CASSPWGVPNTEAFF
clone size: NA; J gene: TRBJ1-6; V gene: TRBV9; D gene: TRBD1; CDR3 DNA: TGTGCCAGCAGCGTAGACGAGGGGGCGAATAATTCACCCCTCCACTTT; CDR3 protein: CASSVDEGANNSPLHF
clone size: NA; J gene: TRBJ1-4; V gene: TRBV4-2; D gene: NA; CDR3 DNA: TGTGCCAGCAGCCAAGATCTACGGAGTAATGAAAAACTGTTTTTT; CDR3 protein: CASSQDLRSNEKLFF
clone size: NA; J gene: TRBJ1-1; V gene: TRBV6-1; D gene: TRBD1; CDR3 DNA: TGTGCCAGCAGTGAGACAGGGGGCTTCACTGAAGCTTTCTTT; CDR3 protein: CASSETGGFTEAFF